Sequencing of this T cell receptor beta chain was carried out in a study of blood T cell repertoires in COVID-19. Study details: Spain, Italy and the United States supplied samples that represented acute and convalescent COVID-19. PBMCs, B-cell-depleted T cells, or T cells were the source of the cDNA or gDNA that made up the material.

In the source study's methods: Estimates of nucleated cell counts were drawn from the amplification of reference gene primers. Sequenced by immunoSEQ multiplex PCR; TCRdb stores in-frame clones only, minus some. V and J calls plus clone size are reproduced from that table; the DNA served to infer D and trimming. The table records around 40,000 clones, around 90% of them present only once. This CDR3 comprises 15 residues. CDR1 is MNHEY and CDR2 is SMNVEV in the germline V gene (reference sequence). Trimming pared 5 bases from V and 3 bases from J, leaving 14 bases between. The sequence came from a man aged 45-65 years with active COVID-19. This chain connects TRBV27 to TRBJ2-1; TRBD2 is a possible D gene (6 bases). Input material: peripheral blood. The CDR3 DNA is TGTGCCAGCAGTAGCGTGCCGGGGGTCTACAATGAGCAGTTCTTC. As protein: CASSSVPGVYNEQFF.